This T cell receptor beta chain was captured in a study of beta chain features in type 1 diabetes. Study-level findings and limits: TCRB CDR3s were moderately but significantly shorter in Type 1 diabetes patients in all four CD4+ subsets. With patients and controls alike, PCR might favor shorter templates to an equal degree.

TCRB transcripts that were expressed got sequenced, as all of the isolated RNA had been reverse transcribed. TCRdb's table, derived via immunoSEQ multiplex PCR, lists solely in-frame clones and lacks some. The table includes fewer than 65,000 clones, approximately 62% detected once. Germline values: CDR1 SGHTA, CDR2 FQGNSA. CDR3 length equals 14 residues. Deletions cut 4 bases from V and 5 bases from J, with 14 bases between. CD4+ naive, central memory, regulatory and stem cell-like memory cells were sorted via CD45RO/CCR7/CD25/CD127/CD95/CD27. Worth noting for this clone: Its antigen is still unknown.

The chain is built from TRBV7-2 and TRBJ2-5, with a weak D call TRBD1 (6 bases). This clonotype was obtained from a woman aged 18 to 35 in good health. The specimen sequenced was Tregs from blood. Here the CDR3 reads CASSSQGWGETQYF. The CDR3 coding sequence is TGTGCCAGCAGCTCGCAGGGGTGGGGGGAGACCCAGTACTTC.